This TCR beta chain was sequenced in a study of shared clonotypes between healthy human individuals. Here immunoSEQ multiplex PCR was the method, and the copy in TCRdb shows in-frame clones only, minus some. The data hold a few million clones, with around nine tenths observed a single time. Memory CD4+ cells were the fraction left after CD45RA+ naive selection. The CDR3 loop spans 14 amino acids. Germline V gene sequence: CDR1 KGHSH, CDR2 LQKENI. Trimming cost V 6 bases and J 0 bases; bases outside gene matches: 3. Sequenced material: naive CD4+ T cells sorted from blood. Documented subset: CD45RA+ positively selected. The clonotype originates from a man younger than 35 in good health. This sequence joins TRBV18 and TRBJ2-7, with TRBD2 identical over 9 bases. The CDR3 here is CASSSGGSSYEQYF. CDR3 bases: TGTGCCAGCTCGAGCGGGGGGAGCTCCTACGAGCAGTACTTC.